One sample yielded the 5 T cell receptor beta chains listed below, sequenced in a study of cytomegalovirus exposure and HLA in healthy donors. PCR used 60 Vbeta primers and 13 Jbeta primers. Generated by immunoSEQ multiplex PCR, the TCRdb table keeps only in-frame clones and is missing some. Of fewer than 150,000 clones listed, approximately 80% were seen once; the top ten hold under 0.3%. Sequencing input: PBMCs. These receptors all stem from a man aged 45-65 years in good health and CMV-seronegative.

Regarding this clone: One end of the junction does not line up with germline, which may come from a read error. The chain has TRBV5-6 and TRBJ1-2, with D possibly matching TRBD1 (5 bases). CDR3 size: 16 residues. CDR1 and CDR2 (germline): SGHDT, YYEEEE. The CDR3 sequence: CASSSPGRAGNYGYPF. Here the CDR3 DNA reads TGTGCCAGCAGCTCCCCTGGCAGGGCTGGCAACTATGGCTACCCCTTC.

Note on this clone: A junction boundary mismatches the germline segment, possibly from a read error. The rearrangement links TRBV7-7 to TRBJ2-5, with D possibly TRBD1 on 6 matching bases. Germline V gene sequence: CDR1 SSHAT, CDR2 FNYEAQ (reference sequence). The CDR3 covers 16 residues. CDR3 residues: CASSLESPQGQETQYF. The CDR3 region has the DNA TGTGCTAGCAGCTTAGAGTCTCCACAGGGACAAGAGACCCAGTACTTC.

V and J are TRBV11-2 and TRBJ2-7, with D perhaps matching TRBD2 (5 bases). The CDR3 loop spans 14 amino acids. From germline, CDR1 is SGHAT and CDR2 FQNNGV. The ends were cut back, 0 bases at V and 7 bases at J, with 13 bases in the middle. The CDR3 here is CASSLDTQSGEQYF. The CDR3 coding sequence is TGTGCCAGCAGCTTAGATACTCAAAGCGGTGAGCAGTACTTC.

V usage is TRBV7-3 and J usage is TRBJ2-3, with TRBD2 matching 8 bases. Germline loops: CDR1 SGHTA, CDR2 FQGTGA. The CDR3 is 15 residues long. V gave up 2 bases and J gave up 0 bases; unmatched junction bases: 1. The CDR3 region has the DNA TGTGCCAGCAGCTTAGGGACTAGAAGCACAGATACGCAGTATTTT. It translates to CASSLGTRSTDTQYF.

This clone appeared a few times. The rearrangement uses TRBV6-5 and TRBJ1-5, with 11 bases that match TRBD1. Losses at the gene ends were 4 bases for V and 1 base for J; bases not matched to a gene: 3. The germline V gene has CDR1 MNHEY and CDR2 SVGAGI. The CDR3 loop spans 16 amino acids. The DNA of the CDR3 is TGTGCCAGCAGTTCCAGGACAGGGGGCAGCAATCAGCCCCAGCATTTT. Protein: CASSSRTGGSNQPQHF.